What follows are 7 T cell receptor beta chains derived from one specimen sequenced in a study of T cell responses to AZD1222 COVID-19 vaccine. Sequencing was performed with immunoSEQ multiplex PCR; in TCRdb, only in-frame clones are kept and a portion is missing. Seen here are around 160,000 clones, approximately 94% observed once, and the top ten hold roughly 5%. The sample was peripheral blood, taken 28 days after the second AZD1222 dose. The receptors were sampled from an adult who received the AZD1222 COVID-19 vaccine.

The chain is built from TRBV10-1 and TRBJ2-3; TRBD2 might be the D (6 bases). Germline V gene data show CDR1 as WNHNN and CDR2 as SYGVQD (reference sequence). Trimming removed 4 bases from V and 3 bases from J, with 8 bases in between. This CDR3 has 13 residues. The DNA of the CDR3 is TGCGCCAGCAGTGGACGGGGGACAGATACGCAGTATTTT. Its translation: CASSGRGTDTQYF.

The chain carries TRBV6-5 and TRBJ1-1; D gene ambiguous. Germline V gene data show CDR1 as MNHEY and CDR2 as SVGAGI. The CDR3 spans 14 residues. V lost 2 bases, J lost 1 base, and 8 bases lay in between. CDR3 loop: CASSYVRTNTEAFF. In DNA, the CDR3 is TGTGCCAGCAGTTACGTGCGAACGAACACTGAAGCTTTCTTT.

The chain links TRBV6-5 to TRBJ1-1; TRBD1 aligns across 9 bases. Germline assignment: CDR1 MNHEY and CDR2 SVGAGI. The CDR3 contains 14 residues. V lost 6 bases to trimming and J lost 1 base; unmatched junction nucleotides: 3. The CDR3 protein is CASSQTGGNTEAFF. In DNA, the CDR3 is TGTGCCAGCAGCCAGACAGGGGGGAACACTGAAGCTTTCTTT.

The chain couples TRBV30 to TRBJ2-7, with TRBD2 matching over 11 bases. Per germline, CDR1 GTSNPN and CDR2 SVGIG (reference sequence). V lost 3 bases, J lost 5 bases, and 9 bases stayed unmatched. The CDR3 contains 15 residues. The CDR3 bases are TGTGCCTGGAGACCTATACTAGCGGGAGTCGACGAGCAGTACTTC. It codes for CAWRPILAGVDEQYF. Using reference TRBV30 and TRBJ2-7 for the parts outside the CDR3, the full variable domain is SQTIHQWPATLVQPVGSPLSLECTVEGTSNPNLYWYRQAAGRGLQLLFYSVGIGQISSEVPQNLSASRPQDRQFILSSKKLLLSDSGFYLCAWRPILAGVDEQYFGPGTRLTVT.

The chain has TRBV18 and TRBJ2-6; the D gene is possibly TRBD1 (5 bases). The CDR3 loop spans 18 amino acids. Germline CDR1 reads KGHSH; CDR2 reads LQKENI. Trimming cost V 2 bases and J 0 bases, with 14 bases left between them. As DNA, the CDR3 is TGTGCCAGCTCACCAGCTGGGGCCCGCACCTCTGGGGCCAACGTCCTGACTTTC. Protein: CASSPAGARTSGANVLTF.

The CDR3 protein is CSVARGVMNTEAFF. Here the CDR3 DNA reads TGCAGCGTTGCCCGGGGGGTGATGAACACTGAAGCTTTCTTT. The chain employs TRBV29-1 and TRBJ1-1, with D perhaps TRBD1 (5 bases). This CDR3 has 14 residues. V lost 4 bases and J 0 bases, leaving 12 bases between the germline ends. Germline V lookup: CDR1 SQVTM, CDR2 ANQGSEA.

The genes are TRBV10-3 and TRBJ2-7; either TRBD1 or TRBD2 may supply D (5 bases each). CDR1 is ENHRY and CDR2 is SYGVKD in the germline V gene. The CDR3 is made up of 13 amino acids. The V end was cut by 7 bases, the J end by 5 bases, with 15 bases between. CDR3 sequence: CAIMRGLGDEQYF. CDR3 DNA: TGTGCCATCATGAGAGGGCTAGGGGACGAGCAGTACTTC.